One and the same sample provided the 30 T cell receptor beta chains below, sequenced in a study of cytomegalovirus exposure and HLA in healthy donors. The protocol was immunoSEQ multiplex PCR, while the TCRdb copy is restricted to in-frame clones and leaves out a portion. The profile shows about 120,000 clones, roughly 88% of them singletons. Sequencing input: PBMCs. The receptor source for this set is a woman under 30 in good health and CMV-seropositive.

The chain's CDR3 is CASSVRDTNYGYTF. The CDR3 DNA reads as TGTGCCAGCAGTGTACGAGACACCAACTATGGCTACACCTTC. This chain joins TRBV2 and TRBJ1-2; D uncertain. The germline V gene has CDR1 SNHLY and CDR2 FYNNEI. V gave up 4 bases and J gave up 2 bases, with 11 bases separating them. This CDR3 contains 14 residues.

This sequence joins TRBV12-5 and TRBJ2-7, with TRBD2 matching over 9 bases. The CDR3 is 14 residues long. V gave up 5 bases and J gave up 6 bases; unmatched junction bases: 8. Germline V gene data show CDR1 as LGHNT and CDR2 as FRNRAP. The chain's CDR3 is CASGPLREGAEQYF. CDR3 sequence (DNA): TGTGCTAGTGGTCCCCTGCGGGAGGGCGCCGAGCAGTACTTC.

The gene calls are TRBV18 and TRBJ2-5, with TRBD2 matching 9 bases. Trimming at V came to 5 bases and at J to 4 bases, leaving 5 bases not matched to a gene. Germline CDR1 reads KGHSH; CDR2 reads LQKENI. CDR3 size: 14 residues. CDR3 in amino acids: CASSLAGAGETQYF. In DNA, the CDR3 is TGTGCCAGCTCATTAGCGGGAGCTGGAGAGACCCAGTACTTC. The whole variable domain, filled in from reference TRBV18 and TRBJ2-5, reads NAGVMQNPRHLVRRRGQEARLRCSPMKGHSHVYWYRQLPEEGLKFMVYLQKENIIDESGMPKERFSAEFPKEGPSILRIQQVVRGDSAAYFCASSLAGAGETQYFGPGTRLLVL.

This sequence joins TRBV19 and TRBJ1-5, with D possibly TRBD1 on 6 matching bases. The CDR3 covers 18 residues. Germline V CDR1 and CDR2: LNHDA, SQIVND (reference sequence). Trimming left V 6 bases short and J 3 bases short, with 24 bases between. The CDR3 protein is CASRSAGQNVFINQPQHF. CDR3 bases: TGTGCCAGTAGATCCGCCGGACAGAATGTTTTTATCAATCAGCCCCAGCATTTT.

V usage is TRBV2 and J usage is TRBJ1-1; maybe TRBD1 (5 bases). From germline, CDR1 is SNHLY and CDR2 FYNNEI. Trimming shortened V by 3 bases and J by 0 bases, and 14 bases separated the two germline ends. CDR3 size: 16 residues. CDR3 DNA sequence: TGTGCCAGCAGTGAGGCCCCGACAGAAATGAACACTGAAGCTTTCTTT. This translates into CASSEAPTEMNTEAFF.

The chain has TRBV6-5 and TRBJ2-7, with 9 nucleotides matching TRBD1. Trimming cost V 0 bases and J 4 bases; bases outside gene matches: 4. The length of the CDR3 is 15 residues. Germline CDR1 and CDR2: MNHEY and SVGAGI. The CDR3 here is CASSYSNRGQYEQYF. Written as DNA, the CDR3 is TGTGCCAGCAGTTACTCGAACAGGGGGCAGTACGAGCAGTACTTC.

This sequence joins TRBV4-1 and TRBJ2-2, with a weak D call TRBD1 (5 bases). Germline CDR1 reads MGHRA; CDR2 reads YSYEKL. The CDR3 totals 16 residues. The V end was cut by 3 bases, the J end by 4 bases, with 15 bases between. The CDR3 nucleotides read TGCGCCAGCAGCCAGGCCCTGCAGGGTGGCACCGGGGAGCTGTTTTTT. It yields the protein CASSQALQGGTGELFF.

This chain links TRBV6-5 with TRBJ1-3, with TRBD1 as a possible D gene (5 bases). Germline loops: CDR1 MNHEY, CDR2 SVGAGI. With 6 bases removed from V and 4 bases from J, the gap between germline ends came to 13 bases. This CDR3 has 14 amino acids. The CDR3 DNA reads as TGTGCCAGCAGCCGGGGGTCGGCGGGAAACACCATATATTTT. Its protein is CASSRGSAGNTIYF.

The CDR3 DNA reads TGTGCCAGCAGTCAACAGGGGGCTCGAAACACTGAAGCTTTCTTT. Translated: CASSQQGARNTEAFF. The chain couples TRBV5-4 to TRBJ1-1; 9 nucleotides match TRBD1. The CDR3 loop spans 15 amino acids. V trimming: 5 bases; J trimming: 2 bases; junction bases outside the gene matches: 7. CDR1 SGHNT and CDR2 YYREEE come from the germline V gene (reference sequence).

The chain uses TRBV5-1 and TRBJ2-7; 7 bases line up with TRBD1. The CDR3 spans 13 residues. V was clipped by 4 bases and J by 6 bases; unmatched bases: 7. Germline CDR1 SGHRS, CDR2 YFSETQ. The CDR3 region has the DNA TGCGCCAGCAGCGCCCAGACAGGGTTCGAGCAGTACTTC. The encoded protein is CASSAQTGFEQYF.

The rearrangement uses TRBV5-4 and TRBJ2-7; D may be TRBD1 (5 bases). This CDR3 spans 13 amino acids. Germline CDR1 and CDR2: SGHNT and YYREEE (reference sequence). V lost 2 bases and J lost 4, with 10 bases in between. The CDR3 reads CASSFQGGYEQYF. In DNA, the CDR3 is TGTGCCAGCAGCTTCCAGGGTGGGTACGAGCAGTACTTC.

This chain links TRBV18 with TRBJ1-1; 11 nucleotides match TRBD1. V shed 5 bases, J shed 1 base, and the junction held 6 bases outside the gene matches. Germline V gene sequence: CDR1 KGHSH, CDR2 LQKENI. The CDR3 loop spans 16 amino acids. CDR3 sequence: CASSKGTGGTNTEAFF. The CDR3 coding sequence is TGTGCCAGCTCAAAAGGGACAGGGGGGACGAACACTGAAGCTTTCTTT. Complete variable domain (other parts from reference TRBV18 and TRBJ1-1): NAGVMQNPRHLVRRRGQEARLRCSPMKGHSHVYWYRQLPEEGLKFMVYLQKENIIDESGMPKERFSAEFPKEGPSILRIQQVVRGDSAAYFCASSKGTGGTNTEAFFGQGTRLTVV.

The rearrangement links TRBV6-6 to TRBJ1-6; TRBD1 matches at 7 bases. The germline V gene has CDR1 MNHNY and CDR2 SVGAGI (reference sequence). Trimming at V came to 6 bases and at J to 16 bases, leaving 15 bases not matched to a gene. This CDR3 region has 14 residues. The CDR3 protein is CASSLRDSPSSLHF. The CDR3 region has the DNA TGTGCCAGCAGCCTCCGGGACAGTCCTTCATCTCTCCACTTT.

This clone was observed a single time. The CDR3 sequence: CASSLTTGTGRHEQYF. For the CDR3, the DNA is TGTGCCAGCAGCTTAACCACCGGGACAGGCAGACACGAGCAGTACTTC. V usage is TRBV7-9 and J usage is TRBJ2-7; 8 nucleotides match TRBD1. Germline V gene sequence: CDR1 SEHNR, CDR2 FQNEAQ (reference sequence). The junction had 11 bases not matched to a gene; V was cut back by 2 bases and J by 5 bases. The CDR3 runs 16 residues.

This clone was seen a single time. The chain joins TRBV11-2 to TRBJ2-3; 8 bases fit TRBD1. The CDR3 is made up of 15 amino acids. The junction had 9 bases not matched to a gene; V was cut back by 5 bases and J by 5 bases. The V gene's germline CDR1 is SGHAT and CDR2 FQNNGV. DNA of the CDR3: TGTGCCAGCAGCCCCGGACAGGGCCGGGGAGATACGCAGTATTTT. Amino acid sequence: CASSPGQGRGDTQYF.

This clone showed up just once. The rearrangement uses TRBV18 and TRBJ1-5; tentatively, D is TRBD1 (6 bases). Trimming took 1 base from V and 3 from J, leaving 10 bases between them. This CDR3 contains 15 residues. Germline V gene lookup returns CDR1 KGHSH and CDR2 LQKENI. CDR3 sequence reads: CASSPRAGDNQPQHF. The CDR3, as DNA: TGTGCCAGCTCACCACGTGCAGGGGACAATCAGCCCCAGCATTTT.

The chain recombines TRBV10-2 with TRBJ2-2; D not certain. Germline V gives CDR1 WSHSY, CDR2 SAAADI. Deletions cut 2 bases from V and 0 bases from J, with 13 bases between. This CDR3 contains 17 residues. The CDR3, as DNA: TGCGCCAGCAGTGAGGCAGAGAGGATCGCGAACACCGGGGAGCTGTTTTTT. This gives the protein CASSEAERIANTGELFF.

This clone is a singleton in its sample. The chain couples TRBV14 to TRBJ1-1; D perhaps matches TRBD1 (5 bases). The V and J ends lost 0 bases and 4 bases respectively, with 15 bases between them. The CDR3 length is 16 residues. CDR1 is SGHDN and CDR2 is FVKESK in the germline V gene. Written as DNA, the CDR3 is TGTGCCAGCAGCCAAGACTTGGGGGGAGTGGTCACTGAAGCTTTCTTT. Amino acid sequence: CASSQDLGGVVTEAFF.

This chain uses TRBV2 with TRBJ1-2; 7 bases fit TRBD1. With 5 bases clipped from V and 7 bases from J, the junction kept 10 bases outside the gene matches. The germline CDR1 and CDR2 sequences are SNHLY and FYNNEI. The length of the CDR3 is 14 residues. CDR3 protein: CASSPNRGGLGYTF. The CDR3 region has the DNA TGTGCCAGCAGTCCGAACAGGGGAGGTCTTGGCTACACCTTC.

This clone appeared a few times. V usage is TRBV29-1 and J usage is TRBJ2-3; maybe TRBD2 (5 bases). The CDR3 runs to 12 residues. Germline V gene data show CDR1 as SQVTM and CDR2 as ANQGSEA. V was trimmed by 6 bases and J by 6 bases, leaving 13 bases between them. The DNA of the CDR3 is TGCAGCGTGGTTCGGGGTTCTGATACGCAGTATTTT. The encoded protein is CSVVRGSDTQYF.

The chain combines TRBV15 with TRBJ2-7, with D tentatively TRBD2 (6 bases). Germline lookup yields CDR1 LNHNV and CDR2 YYDKDF (reference sequence). V lost 0 bases and J 4 bases, leaving 10 bases between the germline ends. The CDR3 runs to 14 residues. CDR3 residues: CATSRDFGGYEQYF. CDR3 sequence (DNA): TGTGCCACCAGCAGAGATTTCGGAGGGTACGAGCAGTACTTC.

V is TRBV6-1 and J is TRBJ1-2, with 10 bases matching TRBD1. V trimming: 3 bases; J trimming: 6 bases; junction bases outside the gene matches: 4. From germline, CDR1 is MNHNS and CDR2 SASEGT. The CDR3 has 14 amino acids. CDR3 in amino acids: CASSDTGQGDGYTF. The CDR3 nucleotides read TGTGCCAGCAGTGATACTGGACAGGGGGATGGCTACACCTTC.

This sequence joins TRBV30 and TRBJ2-1; 7 bases are a match to TRBD1. There are 15 residues in the CDR3. Germline CDR1 GTSNPN, CDR2 SVGIG (reference sequence). Trimming took 2 bases from V and 1 from J; bases not matched to a gene: 5. Here the CDR3 reads CAWSLKQGSYNEQFF. CDR3 sequence (DNA): TGTGCCTGGAGTCTTAAACAGGGGTCCTACAATGAGCAGTTCTTC.

The chain links TRBV19 to TRBJ2-1; D is perhaps TRBD2 (5 bases). Germline lookup yields CDR1 LNHDA and CDR2 SQIVND (reference sequence). The CDR3 has 11 amino acids. V was cut by 3 bases and J by 15 bases, with 12 bases left in between. The CDR3 here is CASSIGLIRFF. For the CDR3, the DNA is TGTGCCAGTAGTATCGGACTGATCCGGTTCTTC. Filled out from reference TRBV19 and TRBJ2-1, the complete variable domain reads DGGITQSPKYLFRKEGQNVTLSCEQNLNHDAMYWYRQDPGQGLRLIYYSQIVNDFQKGDIAEGYSVSREKKESFPLTVTSAQKNPTAFYLCASSIGLIRFFGPGTRLTVL.

This chain joins TRBV4-1 and TRBJ1-1; D is ambiguous. There are 14 residues in the CDR3. V was trimmed by 1 base and J by 8 bases, leaving 14 bases between them. Germline CDR1 is MGHRA and CDR2 is YSYEKL. This CDR3 reads CASSQGASRPEAFF. The CDR3 region has the DNA TGCGCCAGCAGCCAAGGAGCTAGCAGGCCCGAAGCTTTCTTT.

The chain recombines TRBV7-9 with TRBJ2-5, with TRBD1 matching over 7 bases. J lost 4 bases, V lost 5 bases, and 13 bases had no gene match. The CDR3 runs to 16 residues. Germline V gene lookup returns CDR1 SEHNR and CDR2 FQNEAQ (reference sequence). The chain's CDR3 is CASSLQGVGSSETQYF. Here the CDR3 DNA reads TGTGCCAGCAGCCTTCAGGGGGTAGGGTCATCAGAGACCCAGTACTTC.

This clone was seen a few times. V and J are TRBV25-1 and TRBJ1-2, with D maybe TRBD1 (6 bases). CDR1 and CDR2 from the germline V gene are MGHDK and SYGVNS. The germline V and J ends were trimmed by 0 bases and 8 bases, with 10 bases remaining between them. This CDR3 contains 13 residues. The CDR3 bases are TGTGCCAGCAGTGAATATAGCGACAGGGGCTACACCTTC. Its protein product is CASSEYSDRGYTF.

The chain is built from TRBV9 and TRBJ2-7; possibly TRBD1 for D (5 bases). The V end lost 3 bases, the J end lost 2 bases, and 15 bases lay between the germline ends. This CDR3 has 15 amino acids. The germline gives CDR1 SGDLS, CDR2 YYNGEE. DNA of the CDR3: TGTGCCAGCAGCGCCGGCTTTGGGGCCACCTACGAGCAGTACTTC. Its protein is CASSAGFGATYEQYF.

The V and J genes are TRBV5-1 and TRBJ1-2; 7 positions agree with TRBD1. The germline V gene has CDR1 SGHRS and CDR2 YFSETQ. Trimming cost V 0 bases and J 1 base; bases outside gene matches: 3. The CDR3 totals 15 residues. CDR3 residues: CASSLDRGVNYGYTF. DNA for the CDR3: TGCGCCAGCAGCTTGGACAGGGGTGTTAACTATGGCTACACCTTC.

The chain joins TRBV4-1 to TRBJ1-1; possible D gene TRBD1, 6 bases. V shed 1 base and J shed 1 base, with 13 bases lying between them. The CDR3 has 16 amino acids. Germline V gives CDR1 MGHRA, CDR2 YSYEKL. The DNA of the CDR3 is TGCGCCAGCAGCCAAGGGAATGACAGGCGGAACACTGAAGCTTTCTTT. As protein: CASSQGNDRRNTEAFF.